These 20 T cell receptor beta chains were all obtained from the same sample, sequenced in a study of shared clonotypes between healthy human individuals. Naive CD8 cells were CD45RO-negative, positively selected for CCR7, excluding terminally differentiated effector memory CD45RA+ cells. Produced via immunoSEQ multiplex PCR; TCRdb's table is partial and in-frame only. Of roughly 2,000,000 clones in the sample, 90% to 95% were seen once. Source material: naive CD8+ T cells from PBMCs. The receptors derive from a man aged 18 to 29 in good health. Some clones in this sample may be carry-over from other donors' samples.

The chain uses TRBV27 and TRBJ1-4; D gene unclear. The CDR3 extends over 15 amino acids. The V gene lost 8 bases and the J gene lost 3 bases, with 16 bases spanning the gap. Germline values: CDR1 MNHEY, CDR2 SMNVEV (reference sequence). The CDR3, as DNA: TGTGCCAGCGGCCAGCCACCCGGAGCTAATGAAAAACTGTTTTTT. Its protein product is CASGQPPGANEKLFF.

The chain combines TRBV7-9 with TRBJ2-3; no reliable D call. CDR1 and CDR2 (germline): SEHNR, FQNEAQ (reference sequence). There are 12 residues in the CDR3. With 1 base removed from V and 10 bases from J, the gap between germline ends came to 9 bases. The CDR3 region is CASSLVLKPQYF. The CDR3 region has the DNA TGTGCCAGCAGCTTAGTCCTTAAACCGCAGTATTTT.

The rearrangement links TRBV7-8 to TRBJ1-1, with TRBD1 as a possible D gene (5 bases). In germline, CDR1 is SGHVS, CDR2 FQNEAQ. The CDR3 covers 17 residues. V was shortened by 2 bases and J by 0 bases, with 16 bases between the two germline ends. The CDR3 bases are TGTGCCAGCAGCTTAAGCGGGGCAGCCATAATGAACACTGAAGCTTTCTTT. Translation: CASSLSGAAIMNTEAFF.

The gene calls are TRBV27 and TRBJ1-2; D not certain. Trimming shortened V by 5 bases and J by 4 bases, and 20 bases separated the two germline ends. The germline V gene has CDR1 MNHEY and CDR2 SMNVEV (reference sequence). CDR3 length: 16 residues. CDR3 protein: CASSPSAGPLTYGYTF. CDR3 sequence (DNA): TGTGCCAGCAGTCCCAGCGCAGGTCCTTTAACCTATGGCTACACCTTC.

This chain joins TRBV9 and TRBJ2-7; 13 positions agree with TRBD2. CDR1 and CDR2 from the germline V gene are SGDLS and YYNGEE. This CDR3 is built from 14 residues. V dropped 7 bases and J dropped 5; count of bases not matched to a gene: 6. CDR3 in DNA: TGTGCCAGCCAAACCGGACTAGCGGGAGACGAGCAGTACTTC. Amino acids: CASQTGLAGDEQYF.

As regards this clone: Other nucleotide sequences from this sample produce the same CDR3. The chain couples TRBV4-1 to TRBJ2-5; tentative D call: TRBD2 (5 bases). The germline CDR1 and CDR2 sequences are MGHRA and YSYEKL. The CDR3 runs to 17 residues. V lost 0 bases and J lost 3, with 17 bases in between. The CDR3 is CASSQDRGRVPEETQYF. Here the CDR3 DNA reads TGCGCCAGCAGCCAAGACCGGGGAAGGGTCCCTGAAGAGACCCAGTACTTC.

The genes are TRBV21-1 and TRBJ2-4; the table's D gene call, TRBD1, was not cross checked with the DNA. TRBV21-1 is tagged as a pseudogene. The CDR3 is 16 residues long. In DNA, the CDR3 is TGTGCCAGCAGCCGACGACAGGGGGCGGCCAAAAACATTCAGTACTTC. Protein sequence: CASSRRQGAAKNIQYF.

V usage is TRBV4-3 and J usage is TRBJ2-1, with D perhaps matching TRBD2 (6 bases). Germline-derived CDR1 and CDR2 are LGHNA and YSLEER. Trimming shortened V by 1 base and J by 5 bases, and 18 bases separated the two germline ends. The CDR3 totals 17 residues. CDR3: CASSQVLSGGFHNEQFF. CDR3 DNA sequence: TGCGCCAGCAGCCAAGTGTTGTCCGGGGGATTCCACAATGAGCAGTTCTTC.

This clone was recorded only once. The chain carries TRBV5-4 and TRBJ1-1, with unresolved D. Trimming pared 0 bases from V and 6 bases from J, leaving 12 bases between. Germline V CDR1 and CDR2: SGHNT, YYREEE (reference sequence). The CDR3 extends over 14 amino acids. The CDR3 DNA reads TGTGCCAGCAGCTTGGGGACCTCCGGGTCTGAAGCTTTCTTT. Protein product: CASSLGTSGSEAFF.

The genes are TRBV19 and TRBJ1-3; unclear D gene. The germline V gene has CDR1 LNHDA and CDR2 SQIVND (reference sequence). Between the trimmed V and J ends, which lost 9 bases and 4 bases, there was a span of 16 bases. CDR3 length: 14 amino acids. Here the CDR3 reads CASTFISQGNTIYF. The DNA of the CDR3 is TGTGCCAGCACGTTTATCAGCCAGGGAAACACCATATATTTT.

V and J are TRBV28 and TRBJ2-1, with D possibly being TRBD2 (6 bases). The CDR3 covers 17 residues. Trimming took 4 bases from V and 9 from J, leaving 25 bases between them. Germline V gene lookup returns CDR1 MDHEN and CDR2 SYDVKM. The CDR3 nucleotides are TGTGCCAGCAGTTCCTATCGGGGACTTTCTTCCCACCGTGAGCAGTTCTTC. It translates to CASSSYRGLSSHREQFF.

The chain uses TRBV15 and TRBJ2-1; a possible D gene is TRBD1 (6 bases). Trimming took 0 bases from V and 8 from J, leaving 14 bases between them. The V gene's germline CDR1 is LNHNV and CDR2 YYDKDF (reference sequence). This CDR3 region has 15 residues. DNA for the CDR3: TGTGCCACCAGCAGAGACAGGAAGGGGGTGGATGAGCAGTTCTTC. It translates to CATSRDRKGVDEQFF.

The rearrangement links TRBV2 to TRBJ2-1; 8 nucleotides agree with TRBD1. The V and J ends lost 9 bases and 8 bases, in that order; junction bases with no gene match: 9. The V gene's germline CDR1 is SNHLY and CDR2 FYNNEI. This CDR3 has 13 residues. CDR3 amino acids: CARRQGPVYEQFF. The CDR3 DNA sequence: TGTGCCAGACGACAGGGGCCTGTCTATGAGCAGTTCTTC.

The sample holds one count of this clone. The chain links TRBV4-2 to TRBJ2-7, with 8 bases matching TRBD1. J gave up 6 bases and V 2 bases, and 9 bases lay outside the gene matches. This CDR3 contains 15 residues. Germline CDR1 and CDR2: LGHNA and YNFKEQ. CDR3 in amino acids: CASSQTQGDLGEQYF. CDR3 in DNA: TGTGCCAGCAGCCAAACACAGGGGGATTTGGGCGAGCAGTACTTC.

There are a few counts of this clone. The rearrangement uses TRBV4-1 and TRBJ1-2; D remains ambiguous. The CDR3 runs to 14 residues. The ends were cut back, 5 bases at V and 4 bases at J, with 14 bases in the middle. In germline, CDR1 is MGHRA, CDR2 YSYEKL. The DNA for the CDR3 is TGCGCCAGCAGCTATACTCAGGCGGGCTATGGCTACACCTTC. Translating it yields CASSYTQAGYGYTF.

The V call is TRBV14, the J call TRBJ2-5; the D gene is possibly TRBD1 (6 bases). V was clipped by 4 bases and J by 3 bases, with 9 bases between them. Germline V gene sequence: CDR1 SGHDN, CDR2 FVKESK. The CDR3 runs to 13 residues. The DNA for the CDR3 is TGTGCCAGCAGCCTAAGGGGGAAAGAGACCCAGTACTTC. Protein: CASSLRGKETQYF.

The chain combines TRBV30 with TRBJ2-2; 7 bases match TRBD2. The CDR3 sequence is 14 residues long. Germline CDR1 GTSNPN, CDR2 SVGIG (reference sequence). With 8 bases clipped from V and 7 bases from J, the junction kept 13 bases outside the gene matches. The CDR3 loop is CAGHGGRLVGELFF. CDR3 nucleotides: TGTGCCGGGCACGGGGGGAGGTTGGTCGGGGAGCTGTTTTTT.

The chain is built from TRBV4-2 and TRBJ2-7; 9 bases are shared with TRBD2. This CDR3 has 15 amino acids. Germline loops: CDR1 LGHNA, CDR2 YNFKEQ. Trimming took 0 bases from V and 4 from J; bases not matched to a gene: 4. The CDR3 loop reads CASSQDGTSYYEQYF. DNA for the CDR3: TGTGCCAGCAGCCAAGATGGGACTAGCTATTACGAGCAGTACTTC.

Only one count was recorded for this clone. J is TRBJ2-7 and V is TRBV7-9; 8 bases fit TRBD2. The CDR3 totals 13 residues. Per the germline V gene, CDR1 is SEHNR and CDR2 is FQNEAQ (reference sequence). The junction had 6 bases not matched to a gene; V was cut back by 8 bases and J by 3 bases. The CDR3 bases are TGTGCCAGCGAGGCGAGCGGGGGCTACGAGCAGTACTTC. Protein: CASEASGGYEQYF.

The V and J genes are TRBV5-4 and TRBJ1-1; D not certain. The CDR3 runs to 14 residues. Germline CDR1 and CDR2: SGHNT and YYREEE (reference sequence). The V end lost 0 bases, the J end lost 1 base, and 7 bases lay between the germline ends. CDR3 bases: TGTGCCAGCAGCTTGGGGATAGCGAACACTGAAGCTTTCTTT. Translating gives CASSLGIANTEAFF.